This T cell receptor (beta chain) was sequenced for a study of shared T cell receptors in the human thymus. V dropped 2 bases and J dropped 4 bases, with 13 bases sitting between them. Germline CDR1 and CDR2: PRHDT and FYEKMQ (reference sequence). This CDR3 is 15 amino acids long. Clones were read by immunoSEQ multiplex PCR, and TCRdb kept only the in-frame ones, dropping some. The repertoire holds about 610,000 clones, with roughly 90% as singletons. A further study also used this sample, focusing on human thymus T cells. That publication notes: Thymic tissue was derived from resections collected during corrective heart surgery. Use of V and J genes seemed skewed within the thymic and blood repertoires. Related work showed strongly overlapping thymic repertoires across unrelated individuals.

The sample comprised thymocytes. The sequence came from a boy in the first two years of life with a congenital heart defect. This rearrangement joins TRBV13 to TRBJ2-3; no clear D gene. DNA of the CDR3: TGTGCCAGCAGCTTAATCAGTCGATTCCCAGATACGCAGTATTTT. Translation gives CASSLISRFPDTQYF. The entire variable domain, with the rest obtained from reference TRBV13 and TRBJ2-3, is as follows: AAGVIQSPRHLIKEKRETATLKCYPIPRHDTVYWYQQGPGQDPQFLISFYEKMQSDKGSIPDRFSAQQFSDYHSELNMSSLELGDSALYFCASSLISRFPDTQYFGPGTRLTVL.